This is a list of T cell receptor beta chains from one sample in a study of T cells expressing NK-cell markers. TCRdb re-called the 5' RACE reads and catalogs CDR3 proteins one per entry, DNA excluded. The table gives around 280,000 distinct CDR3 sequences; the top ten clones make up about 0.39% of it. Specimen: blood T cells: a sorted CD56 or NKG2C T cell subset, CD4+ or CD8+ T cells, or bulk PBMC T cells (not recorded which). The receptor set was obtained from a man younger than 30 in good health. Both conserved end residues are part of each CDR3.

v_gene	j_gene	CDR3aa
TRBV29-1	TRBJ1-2	CSVGERGYGYTF
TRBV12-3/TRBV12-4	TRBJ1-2	CASSGGGRKNYGYTF
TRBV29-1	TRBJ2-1	CSDLTRTGGGLLGEQFF
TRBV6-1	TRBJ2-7	CASSQRGQGTYEQYF
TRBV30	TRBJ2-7	CAWSASGTSSEQYF
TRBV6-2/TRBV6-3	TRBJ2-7	CASSYHSPTSAEQYF
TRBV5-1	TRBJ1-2	CASRSDTGYGYTF
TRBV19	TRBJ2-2	CASSMRNTGELFF
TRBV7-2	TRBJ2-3	CASSLVVSLAADTQYF
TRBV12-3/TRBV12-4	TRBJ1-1	CASSTAWGTSEAFF
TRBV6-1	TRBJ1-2	CASRLLDTDNYGYTF
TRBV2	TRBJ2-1	CASTELHNEQFF
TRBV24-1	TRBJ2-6	CATSTQGKGANVLTF
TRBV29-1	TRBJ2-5	CSVSSSGSVSQYF
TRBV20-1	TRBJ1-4	CSARDPRLGGEKLFF
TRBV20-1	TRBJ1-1	CSAYKETTEAFF
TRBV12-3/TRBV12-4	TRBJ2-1	CASSRGAGDNEQFF
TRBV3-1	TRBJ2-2	CASSLRALAGTSGELFF
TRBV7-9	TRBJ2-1	CASSLAGDRGQFNEQFF
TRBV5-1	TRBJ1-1	CASSYLGLTERAFF
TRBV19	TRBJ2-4	CASSIELQNIQYF
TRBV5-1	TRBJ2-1	CASSGDNEQFF
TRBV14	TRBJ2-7	CASSSRPQGGEQYF
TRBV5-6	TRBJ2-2	CASSLERGRELFF
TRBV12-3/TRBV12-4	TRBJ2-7	CASSLRGGYEQYF
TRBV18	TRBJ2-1	CASSLTITSSYNEQFF
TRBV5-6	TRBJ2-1	CASSFEAGEQFF
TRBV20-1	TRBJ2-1	CSAMSYNEQFF
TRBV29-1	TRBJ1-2	CSVDAGTYGYTF
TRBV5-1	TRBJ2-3	CASSLDASTPSTDTQYF
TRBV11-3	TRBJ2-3	CASSLTPNPHTDTQYF
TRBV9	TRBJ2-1	CASSVAQGTSYNEQFF
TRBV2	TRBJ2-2	CASIFDRGYTGELFF
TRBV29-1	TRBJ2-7	CSVGGVGWDADQYF
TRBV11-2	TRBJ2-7	CASSLRLASLDEQYF
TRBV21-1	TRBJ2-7	CASSKETSGRSNEQYF
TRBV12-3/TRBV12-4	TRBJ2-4	CASSLAGSPNIQYF
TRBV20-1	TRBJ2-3	CSARRAGGRTDTQYF
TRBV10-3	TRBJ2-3	CAISELRDSTDTQYF
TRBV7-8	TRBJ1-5	CASSLAGTGSPNQPQHF
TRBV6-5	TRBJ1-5	CASSYLGGPDQPQHF
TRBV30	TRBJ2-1	CAWSRQGGNEQFF
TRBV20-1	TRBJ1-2	CSARLLPRPSSLTLNYGYTF
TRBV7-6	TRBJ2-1	CASSLVSGTFHEQFF
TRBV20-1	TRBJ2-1	CSAAPGAYNEQFF